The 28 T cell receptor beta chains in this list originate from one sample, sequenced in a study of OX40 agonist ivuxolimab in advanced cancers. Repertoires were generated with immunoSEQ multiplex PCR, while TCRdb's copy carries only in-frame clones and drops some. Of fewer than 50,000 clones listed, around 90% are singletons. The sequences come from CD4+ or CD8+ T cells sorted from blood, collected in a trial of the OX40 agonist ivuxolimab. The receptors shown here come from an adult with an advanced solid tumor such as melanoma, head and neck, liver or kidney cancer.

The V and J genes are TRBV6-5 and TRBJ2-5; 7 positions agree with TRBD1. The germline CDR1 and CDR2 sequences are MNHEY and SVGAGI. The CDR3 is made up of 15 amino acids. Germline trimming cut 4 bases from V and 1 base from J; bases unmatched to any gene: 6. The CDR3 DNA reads TGTGCCAGCAGTTTATCAGGGGGTATCCAAGAGACCCAGTACTTC. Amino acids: CASSLSGGIQETQYF.

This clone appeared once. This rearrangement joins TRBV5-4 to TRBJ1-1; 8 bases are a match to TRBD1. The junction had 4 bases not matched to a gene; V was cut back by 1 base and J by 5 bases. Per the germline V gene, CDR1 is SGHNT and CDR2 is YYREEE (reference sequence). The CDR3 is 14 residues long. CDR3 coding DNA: TGTGCCAGCAGCTTGCCAGGGGGCTTAACTGAAGCTTTCTTT. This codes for CASSLPGGLTEAFF.

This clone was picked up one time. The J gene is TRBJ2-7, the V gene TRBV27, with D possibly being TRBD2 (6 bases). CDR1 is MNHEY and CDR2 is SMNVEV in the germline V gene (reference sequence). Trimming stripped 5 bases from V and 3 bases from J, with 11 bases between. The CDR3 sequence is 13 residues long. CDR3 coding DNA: TGTGCCAGCAGTATTCAGACTAGCTACGAGCAGTACTTC. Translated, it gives CASSIQTSYEQYF.

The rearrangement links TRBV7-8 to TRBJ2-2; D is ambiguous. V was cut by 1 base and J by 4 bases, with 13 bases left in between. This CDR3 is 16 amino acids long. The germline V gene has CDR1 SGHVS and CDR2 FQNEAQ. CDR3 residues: CASSLEVHLSTGELFF. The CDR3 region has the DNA TGTGCCAGCAGCTTAGAGGTCCATCTTTCCACCGGGGAGCTGTTTTTT.

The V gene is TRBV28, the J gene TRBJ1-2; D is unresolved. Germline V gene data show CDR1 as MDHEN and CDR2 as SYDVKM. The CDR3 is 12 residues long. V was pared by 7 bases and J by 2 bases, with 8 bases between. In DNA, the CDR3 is TGTGCCAGCATGCACAGAAACTATGGCTACACCTTC. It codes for CASMHRNYGYTF.

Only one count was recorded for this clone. The chain's CDR3 is CAWNRGENEQFF. CDR3 in DNA: TGTGCCTGGAACAGGGGTGAGAATGAGCAGTTCTTC. The rearrangement joins TRBV30 to TRBJ2-1; TRBD1 agrees at 7 bases. Germline trimming cut 4 bases from V and 7 bases from J; bases unmatched to any gene: 4. The CDR3 sequence is 12 residues long. CDR1 is GTSNPN, CDR2 SVGIG, per germline (reference sequence).

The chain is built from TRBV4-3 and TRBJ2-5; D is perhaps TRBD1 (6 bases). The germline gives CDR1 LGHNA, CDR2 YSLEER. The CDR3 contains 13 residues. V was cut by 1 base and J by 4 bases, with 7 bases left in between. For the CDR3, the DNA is TGCGCCAGCAGCCAAGGGGGGCGAGAGACCCAGTACTTC. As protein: CASSQGGRETQYF.

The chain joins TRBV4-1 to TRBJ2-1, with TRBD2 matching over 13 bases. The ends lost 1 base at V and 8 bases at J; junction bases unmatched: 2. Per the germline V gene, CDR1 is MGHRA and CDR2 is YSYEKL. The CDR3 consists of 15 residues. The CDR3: CASSQGTSGRYEQFF. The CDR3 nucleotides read TGCGCCAGCAGCCAAGGGACTAGCGGGAGATATGAGCAGTTCTTC.

The CDR3 DNA reads TGCGCCAGCAGCTCGGACGCAACAATTAATATAGATGAGCAGTTCTTC. Translating it yields CASSSDATINIDEQFF. This rearrangement joins TRBV5-1 to TRBJ2-1; D is uncertain. The CDR3 has 16 amino acids. The germline V gene encodes CDR1 SGHRS and CDR2 YFSETQ. Deletions cut 3 bases from V and 8 bases from J, with 21 bases between.

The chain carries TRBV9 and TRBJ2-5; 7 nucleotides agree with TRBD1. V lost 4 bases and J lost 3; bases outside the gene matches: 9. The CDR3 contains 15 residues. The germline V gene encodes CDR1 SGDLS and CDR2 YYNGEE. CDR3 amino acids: CASSSDRVREETQYF. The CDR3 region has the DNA TGTGCCAGCAGCTCAGACAGGGTACGGGAAGAGACCCAGTACTTC.

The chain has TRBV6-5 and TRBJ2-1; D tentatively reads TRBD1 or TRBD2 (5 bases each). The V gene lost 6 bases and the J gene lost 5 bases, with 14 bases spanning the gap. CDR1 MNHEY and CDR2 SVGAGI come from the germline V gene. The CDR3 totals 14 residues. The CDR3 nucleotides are TGTGCCAGCAGACACGGATCGGGGCACAATGAGCAGTTCTTC. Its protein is CASRHGSGHNEQFF.

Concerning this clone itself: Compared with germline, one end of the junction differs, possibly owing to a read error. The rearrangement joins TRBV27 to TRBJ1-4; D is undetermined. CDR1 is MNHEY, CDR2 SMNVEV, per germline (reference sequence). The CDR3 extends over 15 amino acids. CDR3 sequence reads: CVSSLSGDGNEKLFF. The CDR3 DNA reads TGTGTCAGCAGTTTAAGTGGGGATGGTAATGAAAAACTGTTTTTT.

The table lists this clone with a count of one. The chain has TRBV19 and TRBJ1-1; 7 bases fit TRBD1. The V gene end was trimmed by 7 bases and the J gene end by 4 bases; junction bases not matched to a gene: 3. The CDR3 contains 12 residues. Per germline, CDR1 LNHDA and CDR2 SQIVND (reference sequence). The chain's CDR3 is CASIQGSTEAFF. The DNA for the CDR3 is TGTGCCAGTATACAGGGGTCCACTGAAGCTTTCTTT.

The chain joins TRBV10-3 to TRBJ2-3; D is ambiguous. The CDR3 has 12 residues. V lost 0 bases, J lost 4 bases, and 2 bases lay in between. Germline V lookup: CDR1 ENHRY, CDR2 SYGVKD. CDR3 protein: CAISESADTQYF. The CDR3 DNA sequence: TGTGCCATCAGTGAGTCAGCAGATACGCAGTATTTT.

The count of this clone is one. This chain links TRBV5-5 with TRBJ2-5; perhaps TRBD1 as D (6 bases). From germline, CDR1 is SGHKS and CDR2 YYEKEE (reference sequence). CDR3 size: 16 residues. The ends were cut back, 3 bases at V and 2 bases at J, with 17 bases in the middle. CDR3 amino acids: CASSSSGTPLQETQYF. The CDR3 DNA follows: TGTGCCAGCAGCTCCTCCGGGACACCCCTTCAAGAGACCCAGTACTTC.

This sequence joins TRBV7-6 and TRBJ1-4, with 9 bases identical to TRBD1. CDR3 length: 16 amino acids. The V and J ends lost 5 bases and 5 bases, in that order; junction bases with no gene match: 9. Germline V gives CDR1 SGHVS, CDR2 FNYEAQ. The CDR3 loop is CASSPEGGTGNEKLFF. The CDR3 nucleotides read TGTGCCAGCAGCCCAGAGGGCGGGACAGGGAATGAAAAACTGTTTTTT.

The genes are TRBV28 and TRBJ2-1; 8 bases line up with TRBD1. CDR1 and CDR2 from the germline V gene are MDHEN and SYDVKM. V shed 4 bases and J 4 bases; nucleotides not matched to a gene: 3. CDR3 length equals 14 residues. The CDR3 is CASSSQGEYNEQFF. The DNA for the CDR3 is TGTGCCAGCAGTTCACAGGGGGAATACAATGAGCAGTTCTTC.

CDR3 coding DNA: TGTGCCAGCAGCTCCGGACAGGGAATTCTGACAGATACGCAGTATTTT. It specifies CASSSGQGILTDTQYF. The chain couples TRBV7-9 to TRBJ2-3, with 8 positions matching TRBD1. This CDR3 has 16 residues. Germline V gene lookup returns CDR1 SEHNR and CDR2 FQNEAQ (reference sequence). V trimming: 4 bases; J trimming: 3 bases; junction bases outside the gene matches: 9.

The CDR3 spells CSAGTSGGYEQYF. In nucleotides, the CDR3 is TGCAGCGCCGGGACTAGCGGAGGTTACGAGCAGTACTTC. The chain joins TRBV29-1 to TRBJ2-7; TRBD2 matches at 11 bases. The CDR3 has 13 amino acids. V gave up 7 bases and J gave up 4 bases; unmatched junction bases: 6. CDR1 and CDR2 from the germline V gene are SQVTM and ANQGSEA.

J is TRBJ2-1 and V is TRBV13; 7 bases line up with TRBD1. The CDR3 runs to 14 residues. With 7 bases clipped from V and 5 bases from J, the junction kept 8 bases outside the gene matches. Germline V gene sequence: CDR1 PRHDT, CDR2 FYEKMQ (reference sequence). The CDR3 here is CASTGTVNNNEQFF. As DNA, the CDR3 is TGTGCCAGCACCGGGACAGTAAATAACAATGAGCAGTTCTTC.

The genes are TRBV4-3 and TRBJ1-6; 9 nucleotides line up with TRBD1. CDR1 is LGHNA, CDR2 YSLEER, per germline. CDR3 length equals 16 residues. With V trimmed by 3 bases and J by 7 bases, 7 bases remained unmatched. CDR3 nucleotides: TGCGCCAGCAGCCAGAAGACAGGGGGGGCAAATTCACCCCTCCACTTT. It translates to CASSQKTGGANSPLHF.

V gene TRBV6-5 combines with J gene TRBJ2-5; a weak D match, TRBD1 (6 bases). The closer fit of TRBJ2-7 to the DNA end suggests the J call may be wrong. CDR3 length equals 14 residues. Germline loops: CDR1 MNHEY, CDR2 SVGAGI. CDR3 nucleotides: TGTGCCAGCAGTTATCACGGGACAAACTACGAGCAGTACTTC. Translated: CASSYHGTNYEQYF.

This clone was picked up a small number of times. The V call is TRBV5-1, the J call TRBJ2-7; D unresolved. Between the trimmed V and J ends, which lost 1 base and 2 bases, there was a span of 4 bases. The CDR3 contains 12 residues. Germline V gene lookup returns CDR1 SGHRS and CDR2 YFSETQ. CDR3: CASSLIPYEQYF. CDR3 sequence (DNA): TGCGCCAGCAGCTTGATCCCCTACGAGCAGTACTTC.

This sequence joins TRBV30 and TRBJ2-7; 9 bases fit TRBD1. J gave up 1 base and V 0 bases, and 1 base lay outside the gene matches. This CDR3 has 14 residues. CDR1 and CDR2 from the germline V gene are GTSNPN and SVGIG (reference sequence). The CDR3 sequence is CAWSVGQGSYEQYF. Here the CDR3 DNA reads TGTGCCTGGAGTGTAGGACAGGGGTCCTACGAGCAGTACTTC.

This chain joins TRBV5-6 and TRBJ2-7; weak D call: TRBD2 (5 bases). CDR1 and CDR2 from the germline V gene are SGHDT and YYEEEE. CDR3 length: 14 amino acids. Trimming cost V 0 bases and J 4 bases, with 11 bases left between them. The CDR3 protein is CASSLAGTSYEQYF. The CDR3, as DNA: TGTGCCAGCAGCTTGGCGGGAACCTCTTACGAGCAGTACTTC.

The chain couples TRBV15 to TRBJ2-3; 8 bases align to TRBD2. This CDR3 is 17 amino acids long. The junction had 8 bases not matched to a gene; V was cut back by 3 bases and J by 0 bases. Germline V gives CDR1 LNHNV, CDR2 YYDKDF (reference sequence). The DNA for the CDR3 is TGTGCCACCAGCAGGAGCGGGAGCCTCATAAGCACAGATACGCAGTATTTT. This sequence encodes CATSRSGSLISTDTQYF.

CDR3 protein: CAIRDPGTSGSSYNEQFF. The CDR3 region has the DNA TGTGCCATCAGGGACCCCGGGACTAGCGGAAGCTCCTACAATGAGCAGTTCTTC. The rearrangement joins TRBV10-3 to TRBJ2-1, with 11 nucleotides matching TRBD2. Germline CDR1 is ENHRY and CDR2 is SYGVKD. This CDR3 comprises 18 residues. V was pared by 6 bases and J by 0 bases, with 10 bases of the junction left unmatched.

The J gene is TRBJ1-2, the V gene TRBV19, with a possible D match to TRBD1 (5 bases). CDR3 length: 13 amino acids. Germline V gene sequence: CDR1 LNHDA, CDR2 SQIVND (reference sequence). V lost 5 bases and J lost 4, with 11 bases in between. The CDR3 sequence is CASSPQAGYGYTF. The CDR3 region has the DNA TGTGCCAGTAGTCCACAGGCGGGCTATGGCTACACCTTC.